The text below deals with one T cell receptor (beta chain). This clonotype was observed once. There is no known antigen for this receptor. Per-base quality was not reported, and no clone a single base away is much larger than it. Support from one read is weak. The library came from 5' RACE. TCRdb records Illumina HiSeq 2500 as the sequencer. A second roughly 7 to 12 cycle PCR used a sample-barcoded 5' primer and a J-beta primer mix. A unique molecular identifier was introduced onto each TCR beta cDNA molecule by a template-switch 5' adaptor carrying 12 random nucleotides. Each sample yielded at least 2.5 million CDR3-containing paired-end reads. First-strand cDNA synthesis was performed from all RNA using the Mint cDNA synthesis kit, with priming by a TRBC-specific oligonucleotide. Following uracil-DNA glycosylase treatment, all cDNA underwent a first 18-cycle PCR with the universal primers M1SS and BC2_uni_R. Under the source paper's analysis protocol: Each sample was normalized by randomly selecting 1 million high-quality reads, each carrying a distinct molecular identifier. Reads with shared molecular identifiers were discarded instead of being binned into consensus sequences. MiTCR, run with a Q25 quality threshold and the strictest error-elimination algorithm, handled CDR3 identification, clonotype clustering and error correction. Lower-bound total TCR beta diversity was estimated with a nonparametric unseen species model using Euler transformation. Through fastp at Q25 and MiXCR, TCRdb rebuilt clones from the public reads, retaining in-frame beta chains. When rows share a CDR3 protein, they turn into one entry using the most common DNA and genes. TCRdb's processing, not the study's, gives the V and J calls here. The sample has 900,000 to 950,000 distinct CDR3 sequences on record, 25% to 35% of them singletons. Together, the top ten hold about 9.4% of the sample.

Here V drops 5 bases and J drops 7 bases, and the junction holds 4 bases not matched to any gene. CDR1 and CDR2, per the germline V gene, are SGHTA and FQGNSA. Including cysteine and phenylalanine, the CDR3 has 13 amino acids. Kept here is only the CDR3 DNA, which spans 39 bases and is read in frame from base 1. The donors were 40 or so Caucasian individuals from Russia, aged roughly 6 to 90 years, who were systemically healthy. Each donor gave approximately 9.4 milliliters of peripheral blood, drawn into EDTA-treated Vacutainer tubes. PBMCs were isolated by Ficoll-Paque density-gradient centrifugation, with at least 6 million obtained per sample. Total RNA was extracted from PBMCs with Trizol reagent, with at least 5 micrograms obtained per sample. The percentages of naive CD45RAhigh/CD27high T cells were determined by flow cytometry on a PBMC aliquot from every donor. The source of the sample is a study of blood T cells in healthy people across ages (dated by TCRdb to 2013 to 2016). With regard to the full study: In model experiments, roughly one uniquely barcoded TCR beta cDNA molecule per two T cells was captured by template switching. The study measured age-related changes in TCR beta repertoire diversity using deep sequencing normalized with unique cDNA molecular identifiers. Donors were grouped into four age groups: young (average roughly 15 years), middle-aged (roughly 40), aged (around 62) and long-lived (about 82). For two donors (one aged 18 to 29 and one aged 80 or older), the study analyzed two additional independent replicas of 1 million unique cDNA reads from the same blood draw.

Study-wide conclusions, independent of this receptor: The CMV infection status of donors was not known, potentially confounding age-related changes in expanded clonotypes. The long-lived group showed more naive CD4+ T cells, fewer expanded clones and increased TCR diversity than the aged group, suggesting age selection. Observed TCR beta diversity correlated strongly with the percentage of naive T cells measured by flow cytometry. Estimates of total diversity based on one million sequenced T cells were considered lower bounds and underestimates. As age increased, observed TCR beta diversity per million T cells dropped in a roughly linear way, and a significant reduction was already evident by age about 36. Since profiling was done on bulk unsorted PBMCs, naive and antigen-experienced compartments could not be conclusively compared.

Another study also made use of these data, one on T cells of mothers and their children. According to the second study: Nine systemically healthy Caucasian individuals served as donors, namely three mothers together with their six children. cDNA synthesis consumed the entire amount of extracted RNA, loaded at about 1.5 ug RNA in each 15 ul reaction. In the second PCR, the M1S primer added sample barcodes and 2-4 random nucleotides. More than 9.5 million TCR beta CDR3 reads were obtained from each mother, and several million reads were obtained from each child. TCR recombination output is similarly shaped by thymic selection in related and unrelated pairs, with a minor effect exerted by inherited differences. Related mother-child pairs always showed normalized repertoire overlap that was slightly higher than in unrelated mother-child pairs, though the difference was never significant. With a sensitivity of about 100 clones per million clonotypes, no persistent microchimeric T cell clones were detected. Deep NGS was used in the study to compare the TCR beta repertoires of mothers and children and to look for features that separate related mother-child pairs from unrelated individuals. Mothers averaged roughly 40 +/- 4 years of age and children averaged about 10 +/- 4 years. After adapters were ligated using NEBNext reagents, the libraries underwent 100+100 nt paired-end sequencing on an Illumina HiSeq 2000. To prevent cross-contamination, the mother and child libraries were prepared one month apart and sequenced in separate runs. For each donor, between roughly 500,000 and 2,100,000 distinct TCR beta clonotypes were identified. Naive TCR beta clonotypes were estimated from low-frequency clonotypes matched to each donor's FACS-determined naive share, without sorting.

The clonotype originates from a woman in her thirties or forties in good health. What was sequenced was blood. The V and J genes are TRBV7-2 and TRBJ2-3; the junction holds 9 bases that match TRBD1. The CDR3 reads CASSLDRGYTQYF. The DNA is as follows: TGTGCCAGCAGCCTGGACAGGGGCTATACGCAGTATTTT.